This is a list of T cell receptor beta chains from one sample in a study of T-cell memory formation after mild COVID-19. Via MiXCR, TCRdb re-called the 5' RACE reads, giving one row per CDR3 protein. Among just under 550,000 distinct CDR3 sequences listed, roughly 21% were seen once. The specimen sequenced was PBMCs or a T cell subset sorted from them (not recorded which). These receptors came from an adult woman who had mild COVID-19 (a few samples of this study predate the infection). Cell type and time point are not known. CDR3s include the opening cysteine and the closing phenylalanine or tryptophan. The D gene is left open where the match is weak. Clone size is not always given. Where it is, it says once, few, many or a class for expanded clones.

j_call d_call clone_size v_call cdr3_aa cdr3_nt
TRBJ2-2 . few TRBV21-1 CASRSLEGQSAGELFF TGTGCCAGCCGAAGCCTGGAGGGACAGAGCGCCGGGGAGCTGTTTTTT
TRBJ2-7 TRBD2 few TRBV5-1 CASSPGLDYYEQYF TGCGCCAGCAGCCCGGGACTAGACTACTACGAGCAGTACTTC
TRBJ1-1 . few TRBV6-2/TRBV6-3 CASSSQGPLNTEAFF TGTGCCAGCAGTTCACAGGGTCCACTGAACACTGAAGCTTTCTTT
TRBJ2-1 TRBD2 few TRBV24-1 CATSDRRTSGGASSYNEQFF TGTGCCACCAGTGACCGCAGGACTAGCGGGGGGGCTAGCTCCTACAATGAGCAGTTCTTC
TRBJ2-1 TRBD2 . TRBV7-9 CASSLARVAGVSYNEQFF TGTGCCAGCAGCTTAGCGAGGGTAGCGGGTGTCTCCTACAATGAGCAGTTCTTC
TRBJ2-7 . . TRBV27 CASSLGLRYHEQYF TGTGCCAGCAGTCTCGGACTCCGGTACCACGAGCAGTACTTC
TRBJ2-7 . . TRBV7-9 CASSLGGAGSSYEQYF TGTGCCAGCAGCTTAGGGGGGGCAGGGAGCTCCTACGAGCAGTACTTC
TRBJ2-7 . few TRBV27 CASRPDTTYEQYF TGTGCCAGCAGGCCGGACACCACCTACGAGCAGTACTTC
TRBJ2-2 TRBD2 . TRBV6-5 CASRSTGTSGRTLTTGELFF TGTGCCAGCAGATCGACCGGGACTAGCGGGAGGACGTTGACGACCGGGGAGCTGTTTTTT
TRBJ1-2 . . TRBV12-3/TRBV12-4 CASSYNIYGYTF TGTGCCAGCAGTTACAACATCTATGGCTACACCTTC
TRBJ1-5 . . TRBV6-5 CASRQGDFQPQHF TGTGCCAGTCGCCAAGGGGACTTTCAGCCCCAGCATTTT
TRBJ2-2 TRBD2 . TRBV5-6 CASSLVAGGQTGELFF TGTGCCAGCAGCTTGGTGGCGGGGGGGCAGACCGGGGAGCTGTTTTTT
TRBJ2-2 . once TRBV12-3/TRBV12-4 CATPRGRNTGELFF TGTGCCACCCCGAGGGGGAGGAACACCGGGGAGCTGTTTTTT
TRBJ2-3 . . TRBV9 CASSWDQREDTQYF TGTGCCAGCAGCTGGGACCAGCGAGAGGATACGCAGTATTTT
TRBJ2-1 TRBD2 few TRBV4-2 CASSPTGTSGFYEQFF TGTGCCAGCAGCCCAACCGGGACTAGCGGGTTCTATGAGCAGTTCTTC
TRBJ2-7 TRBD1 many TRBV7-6 CASNEGQGILEQYF TGTGCCAGCAACGAGGGACAGGGTATCCTGGAGCAGTACTTC
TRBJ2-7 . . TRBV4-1 CASSQDQLGGSYEQYF TGCGCCAGCAGCCAAGATCAACTGGGGGGCTCCTACGAGCAGTACTTC
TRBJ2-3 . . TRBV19 CASIGTNTQYF TGTGCCAGTATTGGGACGAATACGCAGTATTTT
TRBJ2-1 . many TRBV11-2 CASSLGGLGEQFF TGTGCCAGCAGCTTAGGTGGGCTGGGTGAGCAGTTCTTC